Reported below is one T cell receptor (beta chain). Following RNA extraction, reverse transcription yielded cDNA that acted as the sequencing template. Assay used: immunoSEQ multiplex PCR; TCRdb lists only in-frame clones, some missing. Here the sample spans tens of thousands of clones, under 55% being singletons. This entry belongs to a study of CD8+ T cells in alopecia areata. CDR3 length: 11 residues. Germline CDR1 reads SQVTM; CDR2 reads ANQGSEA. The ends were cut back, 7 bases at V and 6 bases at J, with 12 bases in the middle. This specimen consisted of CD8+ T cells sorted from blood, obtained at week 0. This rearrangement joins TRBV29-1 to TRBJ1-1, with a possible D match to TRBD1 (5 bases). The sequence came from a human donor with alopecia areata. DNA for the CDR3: TGCAGCGCCCGCTGGGGGGCTGAAGCTTTCTTT. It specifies CSARWGAEAFF.